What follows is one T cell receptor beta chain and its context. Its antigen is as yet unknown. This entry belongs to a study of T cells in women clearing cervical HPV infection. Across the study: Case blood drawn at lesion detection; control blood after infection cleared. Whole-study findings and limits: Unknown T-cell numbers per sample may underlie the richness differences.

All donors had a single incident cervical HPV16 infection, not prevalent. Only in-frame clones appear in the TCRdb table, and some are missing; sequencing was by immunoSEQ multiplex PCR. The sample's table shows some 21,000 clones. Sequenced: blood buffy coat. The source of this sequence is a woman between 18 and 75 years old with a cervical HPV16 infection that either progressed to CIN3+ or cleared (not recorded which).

The covered CDR3 bases are TGCGCCAGCAGTCAACGGGGATTGTTTTCGGGGAATTCTAGCAATCAGCCC. Translating it yields CASSQRGLFSGNSSNQP. The entire CDR3 sequence reads CASSQRGLFSGNSSNQPQHF. This chain connects TRBV23-1 to TRBJ1-5; no clear D gene. The read halts 3 residues ahead of the CDR3 end, with the missing end drawn from the germline J gene. TRBV23-1 is filed as an ORF, its function uncertain. CDR3 length equals 20 residues. With 2 bases removed from V and 0 bases from J, the gap between germline ends came to 23 bases.